This is a list of T cell receptor beta chains from one sample in a study of blood T cell repertoires in COVID-19. TCRdb keeps only in-frame clones here, not all; method: immunoSEQ multiplex PCR. The sample includes tens of thousands of clones, 70% to 85% of them seen just once. Input material: PBMCs or T cells enriched from blood (not recorded which). These receptors were taken from a woman in her forties or fifties with acute COVID-19. Both conserved end residues are part of each CDR3. A D gene is named only where the DNA matches it firmly. Size is omitted from some rows. Given values are once, few, many or a class for expanded clones.

j_call: TRBJ2-7; v_call: TRBV6-2/TRBV6-3; cdr3_length: 15; d_call: .; clone_size: .; cdr3_nt: TGTGCCAGCAGCTTTGCCTTAGGAGGAACCTACGAGCAGTACTTC; cdr3_aa: CASSFALGGTYEQYF
j_call: TRBJ2-3; v_call: TRBV7-8; cdr3_length: 13; d_call: .; clone_size: .; cdr3_nt: TGTGCCAGTACCGCCGGGGGCACAGATACGCAGTATTTT; cdr3_aa: CASTAGGTDTQYF
j_call: TRBJ1-6; v_call: TRBV19; cdr3_length: 16; d_call: .; clone_size: .; cdr3_nt: TGTGCCAGTAGTACGGGGGGAAGCTCCTATAATTCACCCCTCCACTTT; cdr3_aa: CASSTGGSSYNSPLHF
j_call: TRBJ1-4; v_call: TRBV18; cdr3_length: 15; d_call: TRBD1; clone_size: .; cdr3_nt: TGTGCCAGCTCCCCACAGGGGGACGCTAATGAAAAACTGTTTTTT; cdr3_aa: CASSPQGDANEKLFF
j_call: TRBJ1-4; v_call: TRBV28; cdr3_length: 14; d_call: .; clone_size: .; cdr3_nt: TGTGCCAGCGGAGGCGGCCCAACTAATGAAAAACTGTTTTTT; cdr3_aa: CASGGGPTNEKLFF
j_call: TRBJ2-1; v_call: TRBV28; cdr3_length: 15; d_call: TRBD2; clone_size: .; cdr3_nt: TGTGCCAGCGGGACTAGCGGGGGCCGTTACAATGAGCAGTTCTTC; cdr3_aa: CASGTSGGRYNEQFF
j_call: TRBJ2-5; v_call: TRBV10-2; cdr3_length: 13; d_call: .; clone_size: .; cdr3_nt: TGCGCCAGCAGTGAGTCTGGGCGACAGACCCAGTACTTC; cdr3_aa: CASSESGRQTQYF
j_call: TRBJ2-1; v_call: TRBV5-1; cdr3_length: 13; d_call: .; clone_size: .; cdr3_nt: TGCGCCAGCAGCGCGGGACAGTACAATGAGCAGTTCTTC; cdr3_aa: CASSAGQYNEQFF
j_call: TRBJ1-2; v_call: TRBV3-1/TRBV3-2; cdr3_length: 15; d_call: .; clone_size: once; cdr3_nt: TGTGCCAGCAGCCCACAGGGCCCACGGGGTTATGGCTACACCTTC; cdr3_aa: CASSPQGPRGYGYTF
j_call: TRBJ1-6; v_call: TRBV19; cdr3_length: 12; d_call: .; clone_size: .; cdr3_nt: TGTGCCGCAGGGTCGAAGGATTCACCCCTCCACTTT; cdr3_aa: CAAGSKDSPLHF
j_call: TRBJ2-5; v_call: TRBV7-2; cdr3_length: 15; d_call: TRBD2; clone_size: .; cdr3_nt: TGTGCCAGCAGCGCACTAGCGGGGGGAGGAGAGACCCAGTACTTC; cdr3_aa: CASSALAGGGETQYF
j_call: TRBJ2-5; v_call: TRBV6-1; cdr3_length: 15; d_call: TRBD2; clone_size: .; cdr3_nt: TGTGCCAGCAGTGACGGCGGGGGGGCCCAAGAGACCCAGTACTTC; cdr3_aa: CASSDGGGAQETQYF
j_call: TRBJ1-1; v_call: TRBV10-1; cdr3_length: 14; d_call: TRBD1; clone_size: .; cdr3_nt: TGCGCCAGCAGTGCCAGGACAGGGGGTACTGAAGCTTTCTTT; cdr3_aa: CASSARTGGTEAFF
j_call: TRBJ1-2; v_call: TRBV10-1; cdr3_length: 18; d_call: TRBD1; clone_size: .; cdr3_nt: TGCGCCAGCAGTGAAACCGACAGGGGTGCAGTTAATAGTAATGGCTACACCTTC; cdr3_aa: CASSETDRGAVNSNGYTF
j_call: TRBJ1-2; v_call: TRBV19; cdr3_length: 13; d_call: .; clone_size: few; cdr3_nt: TGTGCCAGTAGTCTGGAGGGTAGGTCGTTAGACACCTTC; cdr3_aa: CASSLEGRSLDTF
j_call: TRBJ2-7; v_call: TRBV25-1; cdr3_length: 16; d_call: TRBD1; clone_size: .; cdr3_nt: TGTGCCAGCAGGGGGGACAGCGGTGGCAGCCTTAACGAGCAGTACTTC; cdr3_aa: CASRGDSGGSLNEQYF
j_call: TRBJ1-2; v_call: TRBV5-1; cdr3_length: 12; d_call: TRBD1; clone_size: .; cdr3_nt: TGCGCCAGCAGAGGGGACAGCTATGGCTACACCTTC; cdr3_aa: CASRGDSYGYTF
j_call: TRBJ2-7; v_call: TRBV30; cdr3_length: 13; d_call: TRBD1; clone_size: .; cdr3_nt: TGTGCCGGGGGACAGGGGAGCTCCTACGAGCAGTACTTC; cdr3_aa: CAGGQGSSYEQYF
j_call: TRBJ2-5; v_call: TRBV5-1; cdr3_length: 15; d_call: TRBD1; clone_size: .; cdr3_nt: TGCGCCAGCAGCTTGGCCCCAGGGGGCCCGGAGACCCAGTACTTC; cdr3_aa: CASSLAPGGPETQYF
j_call: TRBJ1-3; v_call: TRBV6-2/TRBV6-3; cdr3_length: 14; d_call: TRBD1; clone_size: .; cdr3_nt: TGTGCCAGCAGTGCCGGACAGGGGGTCTACACCATATATTTT; cdr3_aa: CASSAGQGVYTIYF
j_call: TRBJ1-1; v_call: TRBV28; cdr3_length: 14; d_call: .; clone_size: few; cdr3_nt: TGTGCCAGCAGTTCGGGGGAGGGGAGCACTGAAGCTTTCTTT; cdr3_aa: CASSSGEGSTEAFF
j_call: TRBJ1-1; v_call: TRBV3-1/TRBV3-2; cdr3_length: 17; d_call: TRBD1; clone_size: .; cdr3_nt: TGTGCCAGCAGCCCCGGGAGACAGGGATTCGGGTACACTGAAGCTTTCTTT; cdr3_aa: CASSPGRQGFGYTEAFF
j_call: TRBJ2-5; v_call: TRBV4-2; cdr3_length: 15; d_call: .; clone_size: once; cdr3_nt: TGTGCCAGCAGCCGTTCGGGGGACCGCCAAGAGACCCAGTACTTC; cdr3_aa: CASSRSGDRQETQYF
j_call: TRBJ1-2; v_call: TRBV9; cdr3_length: 15; d_call: .; clone_size: .; cdr3_nt: TGTGCCAGCAGCGCTACAGGGATCGCTAGCTATGGCTACACCTTC; cdr3_aa: CASSATGIASYGYTF
j_call: TRBJ2-7; v_call: TRBV18; cdr3_length: 16; d_call: TRBD2; clone_size: .; cdr3_nt: TGTGCCAGCTCACCTCAGCGGGACTCCTCGGGCCACGAGCAGTACTTC; cdr3_aa: CASSPQRDSSGHEQYF
j_call: TRBJ2-5; v_call: TRBV5-1; cdr3_length: 11; d_call: .; clone_size: .; cdr3_nt: TGCGCCAGCAGCTTCGGAGAGACCCAGTACTTC; cdr3_aa: CASSFGETQYF
j_call: TRBJ2-1; v_call: TRBV6-5; cdr3_length: 14; d_call: TRBD2; clone_size: .; cdr3_nt: TGTGCCAGCAACGACGGGGGGGCTGGCAATGAGCAGTTCTTC; cdr3_aa: CASNDGGAGNEQFF
j_call: TRBJ2-2; v_call: TRBV7-3; cdr3_length: 14; d_call: TRBD1; clone_size: .; cdr3_nt: TGTGCCAGCAGCGCCCGACAGGGAACCGGGGAGCTGTTTTTT; cdr3_aa: CASSARQGTGELFF